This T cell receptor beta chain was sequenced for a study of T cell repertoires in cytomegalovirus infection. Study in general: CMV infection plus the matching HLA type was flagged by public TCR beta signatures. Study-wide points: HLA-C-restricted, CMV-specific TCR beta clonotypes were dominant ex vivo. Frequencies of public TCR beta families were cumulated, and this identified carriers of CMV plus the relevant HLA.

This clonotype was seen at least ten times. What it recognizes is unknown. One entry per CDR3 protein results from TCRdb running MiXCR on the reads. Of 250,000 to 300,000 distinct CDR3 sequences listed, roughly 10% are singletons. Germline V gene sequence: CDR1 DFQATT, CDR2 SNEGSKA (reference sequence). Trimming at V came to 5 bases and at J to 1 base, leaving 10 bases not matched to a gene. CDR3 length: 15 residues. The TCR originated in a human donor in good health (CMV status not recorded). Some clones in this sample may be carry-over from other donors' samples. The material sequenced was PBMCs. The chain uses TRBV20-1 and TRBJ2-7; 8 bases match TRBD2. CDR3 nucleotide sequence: TGCAGTGCTCCGGACCTAACTAGCGGTTCCTACGAGCAGTACTTC. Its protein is CSAPDLTSGSYEQYF.